Here is one TCR beta chain with its context. These data come from a study of blood T cell repertoires in COVID-19. Background on the study: The origin of the acute and convalescent COVID-19 samples was the United States, Italy and Spain. Sample material is recorded as cDNA or gDNA derived from T cells, B-cell-depleted T cells, or PBMCs.

Original analysis: It was from reference gene primer amplification that nucleated cell counts were estimated. Profiling relied on immunoSEQ multiplex PCR, and the TCRdb table lists in-frame clones only, not all of them. That table is the source of V, J and clone size, and D and trimming were worked out from the DNA. The sample lists approximately 210,000 clones, around 90% occurring once. The germline V and J ends were trimmed by 3 bases and 1 base, with 7 bases remaining between them. The germline V gene has CDR1 DFQATT and CDR2 SNEGSKA (reference sequence). CDR3 length equals 14 residues. The source of this sequence is a man between 18 and 29 years old with active or convalescent COVID-19. The chain employs TRBV20-1 and TRBJ2-6; D ambiguous. Sequences were obtained from peripheral blood. This CDR3 reads CSASVASGANVLTF. In nucleotides, the CDR3 is TGCAGTGCTAGTGTAGCATCTGGGGCCAACGTCCTGACTTTC.